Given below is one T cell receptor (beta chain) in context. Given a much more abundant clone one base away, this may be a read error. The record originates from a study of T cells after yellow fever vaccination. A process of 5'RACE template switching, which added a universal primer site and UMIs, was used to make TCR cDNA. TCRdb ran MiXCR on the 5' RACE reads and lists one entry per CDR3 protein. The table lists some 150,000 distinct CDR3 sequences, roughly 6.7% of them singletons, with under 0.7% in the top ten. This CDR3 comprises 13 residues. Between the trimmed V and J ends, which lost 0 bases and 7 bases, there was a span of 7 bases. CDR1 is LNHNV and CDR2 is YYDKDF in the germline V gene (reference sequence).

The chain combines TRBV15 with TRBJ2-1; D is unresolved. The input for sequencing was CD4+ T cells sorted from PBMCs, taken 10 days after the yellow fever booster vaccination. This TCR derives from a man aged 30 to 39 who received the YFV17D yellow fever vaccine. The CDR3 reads CATSRDFLNEQFF. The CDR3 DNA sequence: TGTGCCACCAGCAGAGATTTCCTGAATGAGCAGTTCTTC.